Given below is one TCR beta chain in context. Germline CDR1 and CDR2: LGHNA and YNFKEQ. The CDR3 is 13 amino acids. With 7 bases clipped from V and 2 bases from J, the junction kept 0 bases outside the gene matches. The data were taken from a study of blood T cell repertoires in COVID-19. Here immunoSEQ multiplex PCR was the method, and the copy in TCRdb shows in-frame clones only, minus some. Of around 250,000 clones listed, 70% to 90% are singletons. J is TRBJ1-4 and V is TRBV4-2; 8 bases align to TRBD1. The TCR comes from a woman aged 45-65 years who had recovered from COVID-19. Sequencing was done on a sample of PBMCs or T cells enriched from blood (not recorded which). As DNA, the CDR3 is TGTGCCAGCAACAGGGGGACTAATGAAAAACTGTTTTTT. Translated, it gives CASNRGTNEKLFF.